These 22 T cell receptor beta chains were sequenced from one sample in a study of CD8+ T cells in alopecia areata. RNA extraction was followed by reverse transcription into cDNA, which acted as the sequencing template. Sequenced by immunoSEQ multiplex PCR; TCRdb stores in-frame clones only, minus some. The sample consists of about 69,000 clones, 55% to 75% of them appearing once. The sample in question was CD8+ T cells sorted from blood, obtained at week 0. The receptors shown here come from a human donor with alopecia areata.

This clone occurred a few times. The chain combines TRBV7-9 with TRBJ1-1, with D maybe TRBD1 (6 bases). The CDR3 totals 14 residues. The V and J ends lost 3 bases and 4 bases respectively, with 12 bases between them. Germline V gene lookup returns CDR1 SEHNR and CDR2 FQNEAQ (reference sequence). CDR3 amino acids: CASSFFTGFTEAFF. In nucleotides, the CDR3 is TGTGCCAGCAGCTTCTTCACAGGGTTCACTGAAGCTTTCTTT.

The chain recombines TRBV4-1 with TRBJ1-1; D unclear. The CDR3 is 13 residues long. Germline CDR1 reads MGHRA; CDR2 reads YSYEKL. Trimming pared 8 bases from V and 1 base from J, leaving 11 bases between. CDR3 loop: CASSPGGNTEAFF. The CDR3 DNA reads TGCGCCAGCTCTCCGGGTGGGAACACTGAAGCTTTCTTT.

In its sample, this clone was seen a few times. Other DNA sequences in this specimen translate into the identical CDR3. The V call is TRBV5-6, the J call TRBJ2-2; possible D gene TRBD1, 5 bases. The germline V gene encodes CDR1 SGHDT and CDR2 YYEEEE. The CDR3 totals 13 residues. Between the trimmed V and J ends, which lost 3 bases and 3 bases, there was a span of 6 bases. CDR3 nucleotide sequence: TGTGCCAGCAGCTGGACATACACCGGGGAGCTGTTTTTT. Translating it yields CASSWTYTGELFF.

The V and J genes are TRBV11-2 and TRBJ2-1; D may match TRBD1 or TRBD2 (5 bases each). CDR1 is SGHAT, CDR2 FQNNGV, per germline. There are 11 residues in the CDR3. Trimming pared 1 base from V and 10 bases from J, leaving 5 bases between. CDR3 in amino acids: CASSLGGEQFF. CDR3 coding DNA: TGTGCCAGCAGCTTAGGGGGGGAGCAGTTCTTC.

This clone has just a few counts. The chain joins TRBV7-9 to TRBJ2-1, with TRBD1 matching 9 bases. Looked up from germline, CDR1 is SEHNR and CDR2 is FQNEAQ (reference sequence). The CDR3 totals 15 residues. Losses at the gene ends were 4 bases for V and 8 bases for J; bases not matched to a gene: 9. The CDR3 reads CASSSLTGGLDEQFF. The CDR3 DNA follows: TGTGCCAGCAGCTCTTTGACAGGGGGTCTGGATGAGCAGTTCTTC.

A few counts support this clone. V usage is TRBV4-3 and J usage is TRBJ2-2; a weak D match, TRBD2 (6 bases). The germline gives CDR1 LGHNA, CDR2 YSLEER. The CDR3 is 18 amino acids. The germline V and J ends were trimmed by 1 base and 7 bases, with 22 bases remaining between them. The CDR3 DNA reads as TGCGCCAGCAGCCAAGGGGATAGCGGAAACTACCGAGGCGGGGAGCTGTTTTTT. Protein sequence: CASSQGDSGNYRGGELFF.

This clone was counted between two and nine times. The CDR3 DNA is TGTGCCATCAGTGATGTGGTCGCAGATACGCAGTATTTT. This encodes CAISDVVADTQYF. This chain joins TRBV10-3 and TRBJ2-3; D remains ambiguous. Per the germline V gene, CDR1 is ENHRY and CDR2 is SYGVKD. V was trimmed by 3 bases and J by 4 bases, leaving 8 bases between them. The CDR3 has 13 residues.

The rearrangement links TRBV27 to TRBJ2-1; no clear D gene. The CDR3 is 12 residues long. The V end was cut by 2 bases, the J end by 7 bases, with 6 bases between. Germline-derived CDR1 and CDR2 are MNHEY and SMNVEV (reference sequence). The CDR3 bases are TGTGCCAGCAGTTTAACTGGGAATGAGCAGTTCTTC. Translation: CASSLTGNEQFF.

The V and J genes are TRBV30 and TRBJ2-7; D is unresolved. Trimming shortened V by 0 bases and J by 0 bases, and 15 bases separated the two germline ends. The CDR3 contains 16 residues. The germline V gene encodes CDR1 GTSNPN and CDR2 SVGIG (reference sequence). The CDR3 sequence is CAWSVRWGIGSYEQYF. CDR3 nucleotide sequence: TGTGCCTGGAGTGTTAGATGGGGAATCGGCTCCTACGAGCAGTACTTC.

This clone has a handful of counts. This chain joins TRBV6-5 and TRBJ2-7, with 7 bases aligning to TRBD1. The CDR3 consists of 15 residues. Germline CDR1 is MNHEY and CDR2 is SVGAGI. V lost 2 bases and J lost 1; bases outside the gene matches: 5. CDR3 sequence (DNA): TGTGCCAGCAGTTACCAGGGACAGACGTCCTACGAGCAGTACTTC. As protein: CASSYQGQTSYEQYF.

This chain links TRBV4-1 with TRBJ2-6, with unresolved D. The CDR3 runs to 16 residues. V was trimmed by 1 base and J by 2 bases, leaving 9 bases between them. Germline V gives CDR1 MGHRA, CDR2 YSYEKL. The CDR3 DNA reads TGCGCCAGCAGCCAAGTGCCGTCGACTGGGGCCAACGTCCTGACTTTC. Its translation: CASSQVPSTGANVLTF.

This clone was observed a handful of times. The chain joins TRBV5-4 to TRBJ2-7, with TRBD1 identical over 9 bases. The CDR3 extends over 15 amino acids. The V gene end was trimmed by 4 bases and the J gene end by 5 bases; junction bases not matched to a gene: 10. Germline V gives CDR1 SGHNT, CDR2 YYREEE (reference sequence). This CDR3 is CASSSPGQGVHEQYF. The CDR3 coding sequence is TGTGCCAGCAGCAGTCCGGGACAGGGCGTCCACGAGCAGTACTTC.

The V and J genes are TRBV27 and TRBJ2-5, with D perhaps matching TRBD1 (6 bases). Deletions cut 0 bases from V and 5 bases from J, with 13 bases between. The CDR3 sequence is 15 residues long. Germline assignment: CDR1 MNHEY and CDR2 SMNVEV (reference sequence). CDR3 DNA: TGTGCCAGCAGTTTATCGGGGACACTCTGGGAGACCCAGTACTTC. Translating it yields CASSLSGTLWETQYF.

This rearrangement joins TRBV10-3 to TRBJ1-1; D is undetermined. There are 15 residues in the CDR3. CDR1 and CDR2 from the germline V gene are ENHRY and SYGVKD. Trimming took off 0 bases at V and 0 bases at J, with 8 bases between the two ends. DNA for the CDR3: TGTGCCATCAGTGAGTCTGGACGCCTGAACACTGAAGCTTTCTTT. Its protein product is CAISESGRLNTEAFF.

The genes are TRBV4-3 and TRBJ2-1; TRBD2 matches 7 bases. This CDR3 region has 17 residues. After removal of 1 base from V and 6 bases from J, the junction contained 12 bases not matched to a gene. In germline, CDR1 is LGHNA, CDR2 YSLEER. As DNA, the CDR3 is TGCGCCAGCAGCCAAGCTACTCGGGAGGTTAGGAGCAATGAGCAGTTCTTC. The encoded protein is CASSQATREVRSNEQFF.

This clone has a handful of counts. CDR3 nucleotide sequence: TGTGCCAGCAGTTTTTTCGTTCAGGGCCCCTACGAGCAGTACTTC. Translation gives CASSFFVQGPYEQYF. The rearrangement links TRBV27 to TRBJ2-7; D is possibly TRBD1 (5 bases). CDR3 length equals 15 residues. Trimming left V 3 bases short and J 2 bases short, with 14 bases between. The germline V gene has CDR1 MNHEY and CDR2 SMNVEV (reference sequence).

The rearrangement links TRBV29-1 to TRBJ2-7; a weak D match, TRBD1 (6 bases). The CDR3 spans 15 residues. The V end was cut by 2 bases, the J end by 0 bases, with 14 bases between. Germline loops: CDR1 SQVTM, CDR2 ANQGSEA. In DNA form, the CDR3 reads TGCAGCGTTGAAAGCAGGGGTGACAACTCCTACGAGCAGTACTTC. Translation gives CSVESRGDNSYEQYF.

The CDR3 region has the DNA TGTGCCAGCAGATATGGAGAGACCCAGTACTTC. The encoded protein is CASRYGETQYF. This chain links TRBV6-6 with TRBJ2-5; D gene uncertain. V was trimmed by 6 bases and J by 4 bases, leaving 6 bases between them. The CDR3 consists of 11 residues. Germline CDR1 reads MNHNY; CDR2 reads SVGAGI (reference sequence).

The CDR3 loop reads CSVAYTEAFF. CDR3 sequence (DNA): TGCAGCGTTGCGTACACTGAAGCTTTCTTT. V and J are TRBV29-1 and TRBJ1-1; D remains ambiguous. Deletions cut 4 bases from V and 3 bases from J, with 3 bases between. CDR3 size: 10 residues. The germline V gene encodes CDR1 SQVTM and CDR2 ANQGSEA.

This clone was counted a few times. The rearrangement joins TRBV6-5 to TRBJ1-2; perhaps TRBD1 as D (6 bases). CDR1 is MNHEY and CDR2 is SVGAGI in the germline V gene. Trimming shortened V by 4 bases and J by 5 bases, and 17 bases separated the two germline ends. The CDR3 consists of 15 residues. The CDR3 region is CASSLALGGTYGYTF. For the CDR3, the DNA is TGTGCCAGCAGTTTAGCGCTGGGGGGCACTTATGGCTACACCTTC.

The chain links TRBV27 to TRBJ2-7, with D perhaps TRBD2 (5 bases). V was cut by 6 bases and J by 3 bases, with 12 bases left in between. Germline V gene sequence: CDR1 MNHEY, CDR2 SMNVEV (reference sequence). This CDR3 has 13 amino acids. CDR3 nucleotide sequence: TGTGCCAGCAGCCCGATGAGGGACTACGAGCAGTACTTC. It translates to CASSPMRDYEQYF.

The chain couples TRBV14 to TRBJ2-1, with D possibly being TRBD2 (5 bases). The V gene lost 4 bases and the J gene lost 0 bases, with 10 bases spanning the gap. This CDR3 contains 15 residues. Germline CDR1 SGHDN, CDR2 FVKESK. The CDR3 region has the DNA TGTGCCAGCAGCCCTCGAGGGTCCTCCTACAATGAGCAGTTCTTC. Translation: CASSPRGSSYNEQFF. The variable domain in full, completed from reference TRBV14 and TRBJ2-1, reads EAGVTQFPSHSVIEKGQTVTLRCDPISGHDNLYWYRRVMGKEIKFLLHFVKESKQDESGMPNNRFLAERTGGTYSTLKVQPAELEDSGVYFCASSPRGSSYNEQFFGPGTRLTVL.